This note documents a single T cell receptor (beta chain) sequence. No cognate antigen has been identified for it. Per-base qualities were not stored, and no clone one base away is much larger. TCRbeta CDR3 regions were amplified from genomic DNA using the immunoSEQ Assay, a bias-controlled multiplex PCR. As for the authors' bioinformatics: Nucleated cell counts per sample were estimated from amplification of reference gene primers within the assay. To quantify the absolute abundance of each unique TCRbeta CDR3 rearrangement, sequence reads were collapsed and filtered. For each sample, productive Simpson clonality was calculated as the square root of Simpson's diversity index over productive rearrangements. TCRdb took over this immuneACCESS table, retaining in-frame rearrangements with V and J assigned. Such tables are incomplete; in checked studies, under half of the missing clones stem from an unresolved V gene, and the remainder is unexplained. V and J calls and clone size are given by that table; D and trimming were obtained from the DNA. This sample comprises fewer than 600,000 clones, approximately 90% of them detected only once. The top ten hold 1.5% to 2% of the sample.

Enrolling through a virtual design, the prospective study's participants ranged in age from roughly 18 to 100 years and lived across roughly 24 United States geographic areas. In the prospective study, participants were assigned to cohorts based on the clinical history participants reported in a screening survey and a study questionnaire. For ImmuneRACE Cohort 3, a participant was defined as recovered based on two consecutive negative NP/OP PCR tests, clearance by a healthcare professional, or resolution of symptoms. In the prospective study, mobile phlebotomists collected whole blood, serum and a nasopharyngeal or oropharyngeal swab from each participant. Participants in the prospective study had the option to provide additional blood draws and questionnaires over a roughly 2-month period. Before DNA extraction, prospective study blood samples were shipped either frozen or at room temperature.

The data are from a study of blood T cell repertoires in COVID-19 (TCRdb year 2020). About the investigation overall: Samples from collaborators originated in the United States, Italy and Spain and spanned both the acute and convalescent phases of COVID-19. The samples were drawn from two sources: the first 160 participants of the ongoing ImmuneRACE study, and 1,200 or so subjects contributed by 6 global collaborators. The repertoires were made available in a free public database intended to serve as a resource for research on the immune response to SARS-CoV-2. Where available, HLA class I and class II types were obtained from metadata supplied by the sample provider rather than from assay-based typing. A de-identified subject ID, COVID-19 status, age in years and sex were almost always included in the sample metadata. The material from the prospective study consisted of cDNA or gDNA derived from T cells, B-cell-depleted T cells, or PBMCs. Subjects who had been exposed to COVID-19, were actively infected with it, or had recovered from it provided the deeply sampled blood TCRbeta repertoires that made up the dataset.

Beyond this particular receptor, the publication reports: The amount of clinical and demographic metadata varied by source and participant and was provided uncurated.

Per the germline V gene, KGHDR is the CDR1 and SFDVKD is the CDR2. Inclusive of the bounding cysteine and phenylalanine, the CDR3 is 14 residues long. The sequence is cut down to CDR3 DNA, 42 bases in frame from base 1. V is clipped by 5 bases and J by 1 base, and the sequence between their germline boundaries is 10 bases long. The source is a woman aged 40 to 50 who had recovered from COVID-19. Sequenced material: PBMCs or T cells enriched from blood (not recorded which). The chain is encoded by TRBV24-1 joined to TRBJ1-1; tentative D gene TRBD1, with 5 bases matching. The bases read TGTGCCACCAGTGGCACGACAGAGAACACTGAAGCTTTCTTT. This sequence encodes CATSGTTENTEAFF.